This TCR beta chain originates from a study of identifying expanded T cells in peripheral blood. TCRdb's table, derived via immunoSEQ multiplex PCR, lists solely in-frame clones and lacks some. The data hold tens of thousands of clones, with 84% observed a single time. V gave up 3 bases and J gave up 1 base, with 12 bases separating them. Germline V CDR1 and CDR2: LGHNA, YNFKEQ. This CDR3 comprises 15 residues. The V call is TRBV4-2, the J call TRBJ2-5; D is unclear. Sequences were obtained from blood. The TCR was taken from a person aged 18 to 75 in good health. CDR3 sequence reads: CASSQAIGPQETQYF. The CDR3, as DNA: TGTGCCAGCAGCCAGGCGATAGGTCCCCAAGAGACCCAGTACTTC.